This T cell receptor beta chain was recovered during a study of cytomegalovirus exposure and HLA in healthy donors (dated by TCRdb to about 2017). About the full investigation: According to an earlier analysis of several hundred of the donors, about 179 million T cells yielded 120 million or so unique TCR beta sequences and approximately 280 Gb of sequence data. Around 330 gigabases of sequencing data and approximately 92 million unique TCR sequences made up an early release that covered over 550 HLA-typed donors. Of the roughly 400 genotyped donors, about 80% fell in the genetic ancestry cluster associated with self-reported Caucasian donors. The aim of the study was to test whether cataloging public T cell receptors could identify signatures of past pathogen exposure. The T cell repertoires of 670 or so subjects were profiled by immunosequencing and related to cytomegalovirus serostatus. A separate validation cohort of 90 to 150 different subjects was used in addition to the approximately 610-subject first cohort. The study combined high-throughput TCR immunosequencing, statistical association of individual TCRs with disease status, and machine learning to predict cytomegalovirus infection status. A later analysis re-examined previously published TCR beta repertoires from around 670 donors and added high-resolution HLA genotyping to investigate patterns of TCR occurrence. Rather than using new phenotypic data, the later analysis identified candidate immune exposures from TCR beta sequences and from how often those sequences occurred across donors. An earlier analysis of around 580 of the donors used high-throughput TCR beta sequencing to judge whether each TCR beta V gene segment behaved as functional or pseudogenic. Alongside the repertoire data, information on donor age, sex, ethnicity and CMV serostatus was compiled. In a later genetic analysis, genome-wide SNP genotypes for about 55% of the roughly 700 donors were used, and that subset was treated as a discovery cohort. All discovery cohort repertoires had been generated using a single sequencing platform. HLA typing included class I and class II loci at four-digit resolution. Typing coverage differed by locus: A, B, C, DRB1 and DQB1 were typed in roughly 620-640 donors, DQA1 in 522, DPA1 in some 610, and DPB1 in around 490. Several DR-DQ haplotypes were treated as single units for association and clustering because of strong linkage in the cohort. On average, around 240,000 unique TCR beta nucleotide sequences were sequenced per donor among fewer than 500 genotyped donors of the cohort, with roughly 18% of those sequences being non-productive.

V gives up 5 bases and J gives up 2 bases, and the segment between their germline ends measures 9 bases. For CDR1 and CDR2, the germline V gene lists MNHNS and SASEGT. The CDR3 runs 14 amino acids, cysteine and phenylalanine included. The CDR3 DNA has 42 bases and is translated from base 1. Worth noting for this clone: The antigen it binds to is not known.

Library prep was done by the immunoSEQ multiplex PCR assay. For the multiplex PCR, a mixture combining 60 forward primers for TCR Vbeta segments and 13 reverse primers for TCR Jbeta segments was used. The CDR3 region of rearranged TCR beta genes was amplified from genomic DNA by a multiplex PCR assay. Amplified TCR beta libraries were sequenced as 87-base-pair reads on the Illumina HiSeq System. From the authors' description of their analysis: In a later analysis, tens of millions of unique TCR beta chains were counted across the 500 to 700 repertoires, and roughly 11 million of these chains were shared by at least two donors. Raw reads were error-corrected and collapsed into unique sequences with a nearest-neighbor algorithm that merged closely related sequences to remove PCR and sequencing errors. To assign V, D and J gene segments, CDR3 sequences were aligned to IMGT reference sequences. For a sequence to be retained, a match of at least six nucleotides to both a V gene segment and a J gene segment was required. A rearrangement counted as productive if the CDR3 had no stop codons and remained in frame with V and J, and every other rearrangement counted as non-productive. Following IMGT convention, CDR3 was defined as the stretch from the second conserved V-encoded cysteine to the conserved J-encoded phenylalanine. The earlier analysis of about 590 of the donors excluded sequences that lacked an unambiguous match to a single V gene segment. An earlier analysis of a few hundred of the donors called V segments functional above 56.7% productive rearrangements and segregating when the between-donor standard deviation exceeded 5%. A statistical classification framework was developed to diagnose cytomegalovirus status using the catalog of TCR beta chain sequences. In a later analysis, TCR nucleotide sequences were compared against IMGT/GENE-DB human TR gene sequences so that V and J genes could be assigned. A later analysis assigned CDR3 sequences and most-parsimonious VDJ recombination scenarios with the TCRdist pipeline. In a later analysis, each TCR beta chain was defined by its CDR3 amino acid sequence together with its V-gene family, and reads without a unique V-gene family were excluded. In a later analysis, 500 to 650 highly shared, low-generation-probability nucleotide sequences were removed to address suspected cross-contamination and a sequencing artifact. For each public chain, a later analysis derived a clonal expansion index from normalized ranks of inferred template counts within each repertoire. In a later analysis, generation probabilities were computed using a VDJ recombination model fitted to out-of-frame rearrangements, and the results were checked against IGoR. A later analysis scored TCR-TCR, TCR-HLA and TCR-CMV co-occurrence with hypergeometric tests, applying a repertoire-size bias correction to TCR pairs. A later analysis estimated false discovery rates by permuting HLA or CMV assignments 20 times. In a later analysis, co-occurring TCRs were grouped using DBSCAN, and TCRdist sequence similarity was added for clustering within HLA-allele-positive subsets. Repertoires with fewer than 30,000 or more than 120,000 public chains were left out of co-occurrence clustering, as were five repertoires with anomalous nucleotide sharing. Drawn from immuneACCESS, this table holds only the in-frame rearrangements with V and J called that TCRdb kept. Clones are partly lost; checked studies trace under half to an unresolved V gene and leave the rest unexplained. V, J and clone size are taken as reported in that table, and D and trimming were inferred from the DNA itself. Per the sample table, the count is some 150,000 clones. Together, the top ten hold around 2.4% of the sample.

General findings and caveats noted by the study authors: In this cohort, only TCR beta chains were sequenced, and detectable features were limited by the absence of alpha or paired-chain data. V-gene and J-gene trimming of TCR beta chains was associated with a missense DCLRE1C variant in a later genetic analysis, and the association was replicated in an independent cohort. A cluster of highly shared sequence variants was judged likely to represent a technical artifact of the sequencing pipeline. In vitro tests confirmed that a few of the cytomegalovirus-associated TCR beta chains recognize cytomegalovirus antigens. In an earlier analysis of more than 450 of the donors, most TCR beta V segments were observed in productive rearrangements about 90% or about 30% of the time, broadly matching IMGT annotations. A further reported finding was that TCR beta sequences accurately predicted the HLA-A and HLA-B alleles for most subjects in the first cohort. In both the original and validation cohorts, the classifier was reported to diagnose cytomegalovirus status with high specificity and sensitivity. Some IMGT-functional V segments, including TRBV6-2 and TRBV6-3, could not be told apart with the 87-base-pair reads, so those segments were excluded. For the cohort, immune exposure information was limited to CMV serostatus. Most TCR sequences were seen in very few donors, while some public TCRs were found in many individuals. Most CMV-associated TCR beta chains appeared to be HLA-restricted in a later analysis, and the HLA associations seemed to be driven largely by CMV exposure. In a later analysis, HLA-associated TCR beta chains were found to be more clonally expanded and to have lower generation probabilities than equally common non-associated chains. Strong co-occurrence of HLA alleles, especially DR and DQ, made assigning TCR associations to individual alleles difficult. According to the authors, the approach could potentially be generalized to other disease states and immunological phenotypes. In the study, approximately 150 TCR beta chains were listed as associated with cytomegalovirus. According to a later analysis, TCR association rates differed among HLA loci, with DRB1 alleles showing the most associated TCRs and HLA-C alleles showing the fewest. A later analysis associated about 17,000 TCR beta sequences with specific HLA alleles at a false discovery rate of 0.05. Over 15 rarely observed V segments, including chromosome 9 orphons, were excluded from the earlier analysis of almost 600 of the donors because counts were too low. Compared with the roughly 670-donor mean, donors in an Asian-associated ancestry cluster had fewer N-insertions in productive TCRs, according to a later genetic analysis. Because HLA typing was unavailable for some donors at each locus, only the typed subset was used in association tests. A later analysis reported that several top co-occurrence clusters appeared linked to parvovirus B19, influenza, CMV and Epstein-Barr virus. The presence/absence analyses assumed that sequencing depth was roughly uniform across donors, and that assumption may not be true. Linkage disequilibrium might explain the correlated functional status among segregating V segments, but an unknown experimental factor could not be ruled out.

The cohort consisted of 666 healthy bone marrow donors. All cohort members were sampled while nominally healthy, although unrecorded immune exposures were likely present. The donor tested CMV seronegative, placing the donor among the roughly 340 seronegative members of the cohort. A peripheral blood sample was collected from each donor, and TCR beta sequencing was performed on peripheral blood mononuclear cells. Genomic DNA extraction from the blood cell samples was performed with the Qiagen DNeasy Blood Extraction Kit. Sequencing used PBMCs. The sequence joins TRBV6-1 to TRBJ2-2, and possibly TRBD2, on 5 matching bases. The TCR sequence derives from a woman younger than 30 in good health and CMV-seronegative. This receptor carries the CDR3 CASSPDSNTGELFF. The nucleotide sequence reads TGTGCCAGCAGTCCGGACTCTAACACCGGGGAGCTGTTTTTT.